One and the same sample provided the 3 T cell receptor beta chains below, sequenced in a study of Graves' ophthalmopathy and Graves' hyperthyroidism. RNA served as the template for amplifying TCR beta CDR3 regions. First-round RT-PCR used HTBI primers; second-round multiplex PCR followed. One entry per CDR3 protein, called by TCRdb with MiXCR from the multiplex PCR reads. The table shows 500,000 to 800,000 distinct CDR3 sequences, with 35% to 45% occurring only once. The sample comprised peripheral blood. These receptor sequences come from an adult man with Graves' ophthalmopathy.

This clonotype showed up many times. J is TRBJ2-1 and V is TRBV20-1; 7 bases fit TRBD1. V shed 5 bases, J shed 4 bases, and the junction held 8 bases outside the gene matches. Germline CDR1 DFQATT, CDR2 SNEGSKA (reference sequence). The CDR3 consists of 14 residues. The CDR3 loop reads CSAPRQGSYNEQFF. The CDR3 DNA follows: TGCAGTGCTCCCCGACAGGGTTCGTACAATGAGCAGTTCTTC.

This clonotype has a count of ten or more. Here the CDR3 reads CASPQEGGRSYEQYF. The CDR3, as DNA: TGTGCCAGCCCTCAGGAGGGGGGGCGTTCCTACGAGCAGTACTTC. V usage is TRBV2 and J usage is TRBJ2-7, with D perhaps TRBD2 (7 bases). Trimming removed 8 bases from V and 1 base from J, with 18 bases in between. The CDR3 length is 15 residues. CDR1 is SNHLY and CDR2 is FYNNEI in the germline V gene.

This clonotype showed up many times. The chain is built from TRBV2 and TRBJ1-5, with D unclear. The CDR3 length is 13 residues. Germline V gene sequence: CDR1 SNHLY, CDR2 FYNNEI. Deletions cut 6 bases from V and 7 bases from J, with 13 bases between. In DNA form, the CDR3 reads TGTGCCAGCAGACGACAAGTTGGGCAGCCCCAGCATTTT. Its protein product is CASRRQVGQPQHF.